This passage covers 2 T cell receptor beta chains from one sample sequenced in a study of CXCR3-negative and CXCR3-positive naive CD8 T cells. UMI labels and 5' RACE were used to prepare the TRB cDNA libraries. No DNA is given; TCRdb re-called the 5' RACE reads and lists each CDR3 protein once. The specimen's table records around 140,000 distinct CDR3 sequences. Overall study results and limits: The TRB CDR3s that CXCR3-positive naive cells carried were more hydrophobic than those of CXCR3-negative naive cells.

No cognate antigen is known for these TCRs. Sequencing used naive CXCR3+ CD8+ T cells from blood. Subset reported: CD45RO-CCR7+CD27+CD95- naive CD8+ T cells expressing CXCR3 (TNR3+). Receptor source: a human donor in good health. Some clones in this sample may be carry-over from other donors' samples.

The gene calls are TRBV5-6 and TRBJ2-2. This CDR3 region has 14 residues. Germline CDR1 reads SGHDT; CDR2 reads YYEEEE. The CDR3 reads CASSFGQSTGELFF.

This chain links TRBV28 with TRBJ1-5. The CDR3 totals 15 residues. The germline V gene has CDR1 MDHEN and CDR2 SYDVKM. The CDR3 reads CASTALGLSNQPQHF.